Listed here are 32 T cell receptor beta chains from one sample, sequenced in a study of shared clonotypes between healthy human individuals. The naive CD8 subset, CD45RO-negative cells positively selected for CCR7, excluded terminally differentiated effector memory CD45RA+ cells. The assay was immunoSEQ multiplex PCR, and TCRdb's table has in-frame clones only and misses some. This table has about 1,900,000 clones, about 95% appearing once. Specimen: naive CD8+ T cells sorted from blood. The receptors stem from a man between 18 and 35 years old in good health.

The V and J genes are TRBV2 and TRBJ2-3; D gene ambiguous. V lost 5 bases and J 1 base, leaving 10 bases between the germline ends. Germline V gives CDR1 SNHLY, CDR2 FYNNEI. The CDR3 runs to 14 residues. DNA for the CDR3: TGTGCCAGCAGTAAACCCGAGGGCACAGATACGCAGTATTTT. It encodes CASSKPEGTDTQYF.

The rearrangement joins TRBV10-2 to TRBJ1-4; D ambiguous. Looked up from germline, CDR1 is WSHSY and CDR2 is SAAADI. CDR3 length equals 15 residues. V was trimmed by 6 bases and J by 8 bases, leaving 19 bases between them. As DNA, the CDR3 is TGCGCCAGCAGAGGTTCGGGGTCCCTTGGGGAAAAACTGTTTTTT. Translated: CASRGSGSLGEKLFF.

The chain combines TRBV7-2 with TRBJ2-2; D unresolved. The CDR3 consists of 12 residues. Germline CDR1 reads SGHTA; CDR2 reads FQGNSA. V was shortened by 1 base and J by 7 bases, with 4 bases between the two germline ends. CDR3 in amino acids: CASSLVDGELFF. CDR3 sequence (DNA): TGTGCCAGCAGCTTAGTCGACGGGGAGCTGTTTTTT.

As concerns this clone: Other DNA sequences of this sample code for an identical CDR3. In DNA form, the CDR3 reads TGTGCCAGCAGTTCACAGGGGGCTTACACTGAAGCTTTCTTT. It encodes CASSSQGAYTEAFF. This chain connects TRBV27 to TRBJ1-1; 9 bases match TRBD1. CDR3 size: 14 residues. In germline, CDR1 is MNHEY, CDR2 SMNVEV (reference sequence). Trimming at V came to 4 bases and at J to 3 bases, leaving 3 bases not matched to a gene.

The CDR3 sequence: CSVEDRRDNTEAFF. For the CDR3, the DNA is TGCAGCGTTGAAGATCGGCGGGACAACACTGAAGCTTTCTTT. The chain links TRBV29-1 to TRBJ1-1; tentatively, D is TRBD1 (5 bases). CDR1 is SQVTM, CDR2 ANQGSEA, per germline. CDR3 size: 14 residues. Trimming shortened V by 0 bases and J by 2 bases, and 10 bases separated the two germline ends.

This clone was seen only a few times. The chain recombines TRBV7-9 with TRBJ1-3, with D hard to call. The CDR3 is 15 amino acids. Between the trimmed V and J ends, which lost 0 bases and 1 base, there was a span of 7 bases. Germline assignment: CDR1 SEHNR and CDR2 FQNEAQ (reference sequence). The chain's CDR3 is CASSLAQGSGNTIYF. CDR3 DNA sequence: TGTGCCAGCAGCTTAGCGCAAGGATCTGGAAACACCATATATTTT.

The gene calls are TRBV6-5 and TRBJ2-7, with 9 bases matching TRBD2. J was trimmed by 1 base and V by 6 bases; bases with no gene match: 4. CDR1 and CDR2 from the germline V gene are MNHEY and SVGAGI. This CDR3 region has 14 residues. The CDR3 spells CASSLAGPSYEQYF. The CDR3 DNA is TGTGCCAGCAGCCTAGCGGGACCTTCCTACGAGCAGTACTTC.

The CDR3 loop is CASRPGTGLTEAFF. The CDR3 region has the DNA TGTGCCAGCAGACCCGGGACAGGTTTAACTGAAGCTTTCTTT. The genes are TRBV6-5 and TRBJ1-1, with 8 bases identical to TRBD1. With 6 bases clipped from V and 5 bases from J, the junction kept 8 bases outside the gene matches. The CDR3 loop spans 14 amino acids. The germline V gene has CDR1 MNHEY and CDR2 SVGAGI.

CDR3 DNA sequence: TGTGCCAGAAGCTTGCGGACAGGGTACACCGGGGAGCTGTTTTTT. Translating it yields CARSLRTGYTGELFF. V gene TRBV7-5 combines with J gene TRBJ2-2; the table names TRBD1, a call not compared with the DNA. TRBV7-5 is termed a pseudogene. CDR3 size: 15 residues.

V is TRBV4-1 and J is TRBJ1-5; 7 positions match TRBD1. Germline loops: CDR1 MGHRA, CDR2 YSYEKL. The CDR3 sequence is 17 residues long. V shed 6 bases, J shed 3 bases, and the junction held 14 bases outside the gene matches. CDR3 DNA: TGCGCCAGCAGTCCGACCAAGGGACAGACTTACAATCAGCCCCAGCATTTT. It translates to CASSPTKGQTYNQPQHF.

The chain has TRBV4-3 and TRBJ2-1, with 7 bases fitting TRBD2. Germline CDR1 and CDR2: LGHNA and YSLEER. The junction had 7 bases not matched to a gene; V was cut back by 0 bases and J by 5 bases. The CDR3 sequence is 16 residues long. The CDR3 nucleotides read TGCGCCAGCAGCCAAGACCCCACGGGAGGCCACAATGAGCAGTTCTTC. It translates to CASSQDPTGGHNEQFF.

The V and J genes are TRBV13 and TRBJ2-2; 11 positions agree with TRBD2. CDR3 length: 16 amino acids. Germline-derived CDR1 and CDR2 are PRHDT and FYEKMQ (reference sequence). The trim removed 5 bases at V and 7 bases at J, leaving 9 bases unmatched. The chain's CDR3 is CASSMALAGANGELFF. CDR3 DNA sequence: TGTGCCAGCAGCATGGCACTAGCGGGAGCGAACGGGGAGCTGTTTTTT.

The chain is built from TRBV7-8 and TRBJ2-5; 10 nucleotides agree with TRBD1. The J call may be in error: the DNA end matches TRBJ2-7 better. The CDR3 loop spans 15 amino acids. The germline V gene encodes CDR1 SGHVS and CDR2 FQNEAQ. The CDR3 loop reads CASSLGQGAPYEQYF. The CDR3 DNA sequence: TGTGCCAGCAGCTTAGGACAGGGGGCCCCCTACGAGCAGTACTTC.

V and J are TRBV10-3 and TRBJ2-1; D remains ambiguous. Trimming removed 8 bases at V and 3 bases at J, with 5 bases between. This CDR3 region has 11 residues. The V gene's germline CDR1 is ENHRY and CDR2 SYGVKD. Here the CDR3 DNA reads TGTGCCATCGAAAACTACAATGAGCAGTTCTTC. Translated: CAIENYNEQFF.

The chain combines TRBV7-9 with TRBJ1-4; D unresolved. V was shortened by 1 base and J by 0 bases, with 12 bases between the two germline ends. The germline CDR1 and CDR2 sequences are SEHNR and FQNEAQ (reference sequence). The CDR3 has 17 amino acids. As DNA, the CDR3 is TGTGCCAGCAGCTTAGTTTTTGAGAGTGCAACTAATGAAAAACTGTTTTTT. Its translation: CASSLVFESATNEKLFF.

This clone was seen once. The CDR3 region is CASSSDIVSYEQYF. CDR3 sequence (DNA): TGTGCCAGCAGTTCAGACATTGTCTCCTACGAGCAGTACTTC. V gene TRBV6-6 combines with J gene TRBJ2-7; no clear D gene. Germline assignment: CDR1 MNHNY and CDR2 SVGAGI (reference sequence). This CDR3 spans 14 amino acids. V lost 4 bases and J 0 bases, leaving 10 bases between the germline ends.

V is TRBV30 and J is TRBJ2-3; 14 bases align to TRBD2. With V trimmed by 1 base and J by 4 bases, 13 bases remained unmatched. Germline V lookup: CDR1 GTSNPN, CDR2 SVGIG (reference sequence). The CDR3 runs 19 residues. CDR3 DNA sequence: TGTGCCTGGAGTGGGGGACTAGCGGGAGTCGAGTTATTCGCAGATACGCAGTATTTT. Its protein product is CAWSGGLAGVELFADTQYF.

This clone was observed once. The V gene is TRBV5-4, the J gene TRBJ2-3, with 7 bases identical to TRBD2. The CDR3 is 16 residues long. V lost 4 bases and J lost 4; bases outside the gene matches: 12. The germline V gene encodes CDR1 SGHNT and CDR2 YYREEE (reference sequence). The CDR3 protein is CASSVKYGLVADTQYF. The CDR3 coding sequence is TGTGCCAGCAGCGTTAAATACGGACTAGTGGCAGATACGCAGTATTTT.

The chain couples TRBV28 to TRBJ1-6, with D tentatively TRBD1 (5 bases). Germline-derived CDR1 and CDR2 are MDHEN and SYDVKM. V lost 5 bases and J lost 10, with 15 bases in between. The CDR3 has 14 amino acids. The chain's CDR3 is CASSPLGLGSPLHF. The CDR3 DNA follows: TGTGCCAGCAGTCCACTGGGGCTTGGGTCACCCCTCCACTTT.

V usage is TRBV13 and J usage is TRBJ1-4; D perhaps matches TRBD1 (6 bases). V lost 0 bases and J 4 bases, leaving 9 bases between the germline ends. The CDR3 contains 15 residues. Germline CDR1 and CDR2: PRHDT and FYEKMQ (reference sequence). CDR3 protein: CASSLGQGINEKLFF. The CDR3 DNA follows: TGTGCCAGCAGCTTAGGACAGGGTATTAATGAAAAACTGTTTTTT.

This rearrangement joins TRBV5-1 to TRBJ1-4, with D possibly being TRBD1 (5 bases). Between the trimmed V and J ends, which lost 3 bases and 5 bases, there was a span of 11 bases. In germline, CDR1 is SGHRS, CDR2 YFSETQ. The CDR3 length is 14 residues. CDR3 region: CASSWEGPNEKLFF. The CDR3 DNA reads TGCGCCAGCAGCTGGGAGGGGCCAAATGAAAAACTGTTTTTT.

The chain combines TRBV4-2 with TRBJ2-7; D assignment may be TRBD1 or TRBD2 (5 bases each). V lost 1 base and J 6 bases, leaving 16 bases between the germline ends. Germline V gene lookup returns CDR1 LGHNA and CDR2 YNFKEQ. This CDR3 has 15 residues. DNA of the CDR3: TGTGCCAGCAGCCAAGTCCGGGATAGTGGGGGCGAGCAGTACTTC. This codes for CASSQVRDSGGEQYF.

This sequence joins TRBV13 and TRBJ1-2; 10 nucleotides align to TRBD1. Germline CDR1 reads PRHDT; CDR2 reads FYEKMQ (reference sequence). V lost 0 bases, J lost 7 bases, and 5 bases stayed unmatched. CDR3 size: 15 residues. The CDR3 reads CASSLGGDRGSGYTF. CDR3 in DNA: TGTGCCAGCAGCTTAGGAGGGGACAGGGGCAGTGGCTACACCTTC.

The CDR3 protein is CASTATGLPYEQYF. The CDR3 nucleotides are TGTGCCAGCACTGCGACAGGTTTACCCTACGAGCAGTACTTC. The V gene is TRBV2, the J gene TRBJ2-7, with TRBD1 as a possible D gene (6 bases). Trimming left V 7 bases short and J 2 bases short, with 15 bases between. Germline values: CDR1 SNHLY, CDR2 FYNNEI. The CDR3 consists of 14 residues.

The V gene is TRBV7-9, the J gene TRBJ2-2, with 7 bases lining up with TRBD1. This CDR3 region has 15 residues. CDR1 is SEHNR and CDR2 is FQNEAQ in the germline V gene (reference sequence). Unmatched junction bases numbered 8, after V lost 4 bases and J lost 6 bases. The CDR3 loop is CASSSHTGVAGELFF. The CDR3 bases are TGTGCCAGCAGCTCACATACAGGGGTCGCCGGGGAGCTGTTTTTT.

This CDR3 reads CARSLRQGKNYGYTF. The CDR3 nucleotides read TGTGCCAGAAGCTTGAGGCAGGGAAAGAACTATGGCTACACCTTC. The gene calls are TRBV5-3 and TRBJ1-2; weak D call: TRBD1 (5 bases). TRBV5-3 is an ORF, and what it does is uncertain. CDR3 length: 15 amino acids. Trimming stripped 1 base from V and 2 bases from J, with 12 bases between.

A few counts support this clone. V usage is TRBV5-6 and J usage is TRBJ1-4; D is unresolved. CDR1 and CDR2 from the germline V gene are SGHDT and YYEEEE. The V end lost 1 base, the J end lost 4 bases, and 8 bases lay between the germline ends. The CDR3 loop spans 14 amino acids. CDR3 DNA sequence: TGTGCCAGCAGCTTGTGGGGTCTTAATGAAAAACTGTTTTTT. It is translated as CASSLWGLNEKLFF. Based on the CDR3 plus reference TRBV5-6 and TRBJ1-4, the full variable domain is DAGVTQSPTHLIKTRGQQVTLRCSPKSGHDTVSWYQQALGQGPQFIFQYYEEEERQRGNFPDRFSGHQFPNYSSELNVNALLLGDSALYLCASSLWGLNEKLFFGSGTQLSVL.

In the case of this clone: Other DNA sequences in this sample translate to the same CDR3. This chain links TRBV6-5 with TRBJ2-7; D call uncertain. CDR1 is MNHEY, CDR2 SVGAGI, per germline. This CDR3 region has 13 residues. Trimming removed 0 bases at V and 6 bases at J, with 9 bases between. CDR3 protein: CASSYSGDGEQYF. The CDR3 bases are TGTGCCAGCAGTTACTCGGGCGACGGCGAGCAGTACTTC.

The V and J genes are TRBV6-5 and TRBJ2-1; D unresolved. CDR1 is MNHEY and CDR2 is SVGAGI in the germline V gene. This CDR3 is 14 amino acids long. V was shortened by 0 bases and J by 6 bases, with 9 bases between the two germline ends. CDR3 DNA: TGTGCCAGCAGTTACTCGACTGGGTTCAATGAGCAGTTCTTC. Translated: CASSYSTGFNEQFF.

The chain couples TRBV5-6 to TRBJ1-1, with 7 bases that match TRBD1. Trimming took 3 bases from V and 1 from J; bases not matched to a gene: 3. This CDR3 is 14 amino acids long. CDR1 SGHDT and CDR2 YYEEEE come from the germline V gene. The CDR3 here is CASSYRDRNTEAFF. The CDR3 DNA follows: TGTGCCAGCAGCTACCGGGACAGGAACACTGAAGCTTTCTTT.

This sequence joins TRBV7-3 and TRBJ2-3; 8 bases match TRBD2. V lost 0 bases and J lost 4; bases outside the gene matches: 3. Per germline, CDR1 SGHTA and CDR2 FQGTGA. This CDR3 contains 15 residues. As DNA, the CDR3 is TGTGCCAGCAGCTTAACTAGCGGGGTTTCAGATACGCAGTATTTT. Translating it yields CASSLTSGVSDTQYF.

This sequence joins TRBV23-1 and TRBJ1-2; D remains unclear. TRBV23-1 is identified as an open reading frame with a role that is uncertain. Trimming left V 0 bases short and J 4 bases short, with 15 bases between. There are 16 residues in the CDR3. In DNA, the CDR3 is TGCGCCAGCAGTCAATCAGCGAACAGACGGGCCTATGGCTACACCTTC. This encodes CASSQSANRRAYGYTF.